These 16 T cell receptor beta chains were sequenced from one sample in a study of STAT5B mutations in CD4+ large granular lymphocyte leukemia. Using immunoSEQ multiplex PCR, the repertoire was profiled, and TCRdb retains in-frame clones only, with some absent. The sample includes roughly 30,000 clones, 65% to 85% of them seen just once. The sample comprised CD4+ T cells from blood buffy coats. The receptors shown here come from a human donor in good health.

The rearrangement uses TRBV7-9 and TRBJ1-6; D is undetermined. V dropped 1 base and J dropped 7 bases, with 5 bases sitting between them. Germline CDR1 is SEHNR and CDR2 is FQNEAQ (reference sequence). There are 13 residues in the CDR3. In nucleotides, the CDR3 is TGTGCCAGCAGCTTAGAAGGCAATTCACCCCTCCACTTT. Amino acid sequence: CASSLEGNSPLHF.

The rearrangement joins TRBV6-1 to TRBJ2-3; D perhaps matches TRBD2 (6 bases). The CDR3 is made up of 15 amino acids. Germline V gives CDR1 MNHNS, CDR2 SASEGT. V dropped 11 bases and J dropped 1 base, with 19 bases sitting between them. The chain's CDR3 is CAGKGQLARTDTQYF. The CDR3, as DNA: TGTGCCGGCAAGGGTCAACTAGCACGCACAGATACGCAGTATTTT.

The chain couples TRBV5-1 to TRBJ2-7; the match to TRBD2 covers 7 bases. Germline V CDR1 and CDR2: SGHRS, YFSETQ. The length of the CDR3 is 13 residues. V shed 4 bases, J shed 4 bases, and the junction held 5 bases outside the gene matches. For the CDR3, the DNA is TGCGCCAGCAGCCAAGCGGGAATATACGAGCAGTACTTC. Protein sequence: CASSQAGIYEQYF.

CDR3 nucleotide sequence: TGTGCCAGCAGCCCAACAGGGAGCACTGAAGCTTTCTTT. Translating gives CASSPTGSTEAFF. The chain employs TRBV7-9 and TRBJ1-1, with TRBD1 as a possible D gene (6 bases). The CDR3 extends over 13 amino acids. Germline CDR1 reads SEHNR; CDR2 reads FQNEAQ (reference sequence). The V and J ends lost 5 bases and 4 bases respectively, with 11 bases between them.

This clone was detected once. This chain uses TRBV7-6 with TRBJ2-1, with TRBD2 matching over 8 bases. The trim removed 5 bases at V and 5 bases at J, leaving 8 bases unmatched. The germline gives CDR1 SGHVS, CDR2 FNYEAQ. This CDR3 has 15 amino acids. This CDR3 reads CASSPRLARHNEQFF. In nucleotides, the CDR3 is TGTGCCAGCAGCCCCAGACTAGCGAGACACAATGAGCAGTTCTTC. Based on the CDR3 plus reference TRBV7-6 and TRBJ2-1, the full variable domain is GAGVSQSPRYKVTKRGQDVALRCDPISGHVSLYWYRQALGQGPEFLTYFNYEAQQDKSGLPNDRFSAERPEGSISTLTIQRTEQRDSAMYRCASSPRLARHNEQFFGPGTRLTVL.

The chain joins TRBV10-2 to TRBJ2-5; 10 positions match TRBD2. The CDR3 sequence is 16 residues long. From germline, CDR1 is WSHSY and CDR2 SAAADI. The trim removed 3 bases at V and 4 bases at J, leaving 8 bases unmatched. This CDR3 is CASSDPGLATGETQYF. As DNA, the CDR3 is TGCGCCAGCAGTGACCCGGGACTAGCGACAGGAGAGACCCAGTACTTC.

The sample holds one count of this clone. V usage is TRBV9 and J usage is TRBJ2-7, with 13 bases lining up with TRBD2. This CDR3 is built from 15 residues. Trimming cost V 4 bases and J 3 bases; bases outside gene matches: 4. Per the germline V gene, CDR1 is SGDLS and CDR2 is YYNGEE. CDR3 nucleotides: TGTGCCAGCAGCCCCGGGACTAGCGGGGTCTACGAGCAGTACTTC. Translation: CASSPGTSGVYEQYF.

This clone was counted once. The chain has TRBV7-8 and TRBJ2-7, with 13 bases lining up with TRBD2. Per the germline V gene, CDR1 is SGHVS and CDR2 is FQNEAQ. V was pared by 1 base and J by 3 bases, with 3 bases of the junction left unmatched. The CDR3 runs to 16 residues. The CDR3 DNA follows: TGTGCCAGCAGCTTAGGGGGACTAGCGGGAAACTACGAGCAGTACTTC. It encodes CASSLGGLAGNYEQYF.

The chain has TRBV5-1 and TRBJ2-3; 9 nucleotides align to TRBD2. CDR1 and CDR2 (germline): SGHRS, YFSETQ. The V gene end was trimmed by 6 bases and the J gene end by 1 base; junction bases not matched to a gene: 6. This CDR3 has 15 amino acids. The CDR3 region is CASTILAGGTDTQYF. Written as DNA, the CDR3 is TGCGCCAGCACCATCTTAGCGGGAGGCACAGATACGCAGTATTTT.

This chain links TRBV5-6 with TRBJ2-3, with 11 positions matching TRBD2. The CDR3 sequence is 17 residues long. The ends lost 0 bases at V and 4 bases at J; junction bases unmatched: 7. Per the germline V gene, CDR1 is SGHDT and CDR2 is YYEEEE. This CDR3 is CASSLGATSGRPDTQYF. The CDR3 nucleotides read TGTGCCAGCAGCTTGGGGGCTACTAGCGGGAGACCAGATACGCAGTATTTT.

The CDR3 loop reads CASSSLPLTSGSTDTQYF. CDR3 bases: TGTGCCAGCAGTTCCCTTCCCCTAACTAGCGGGAGCACAGATACGCAGTATTTT. The chain joins TRBV27 to TRBJ2-3; 9 bases align to TRBD2. V lost 4 bases to trimming and J lost 0 bases; unmatched junction nucleotides: 11. Germline CDR1 and CDR2: MNHEY and SMNVEV (reference sequence). This CDR3 region has 18 residues.

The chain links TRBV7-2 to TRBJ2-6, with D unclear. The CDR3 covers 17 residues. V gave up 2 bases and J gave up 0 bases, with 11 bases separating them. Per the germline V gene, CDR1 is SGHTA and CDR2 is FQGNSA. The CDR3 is CASSLQATSSGANVLTF. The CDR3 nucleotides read TGTGCCAGCAGCTTACAAGCCACCTCCTCTGGGGCCAACGTCCTGACTTTC.

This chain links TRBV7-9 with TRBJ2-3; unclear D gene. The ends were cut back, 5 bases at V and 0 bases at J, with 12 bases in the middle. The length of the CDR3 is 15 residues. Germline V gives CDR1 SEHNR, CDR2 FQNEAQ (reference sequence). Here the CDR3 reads CASSRFGASTDTQYF. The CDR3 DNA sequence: TGTGCCAGCAGCCGATTCGGAGCCAGCACAGATACGCAGTATTTT.

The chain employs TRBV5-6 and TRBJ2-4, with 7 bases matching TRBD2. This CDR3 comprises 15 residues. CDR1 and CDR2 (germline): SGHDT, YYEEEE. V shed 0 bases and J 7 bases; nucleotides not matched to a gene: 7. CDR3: CASSLVIGRENIQYF. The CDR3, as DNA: TGTGCCAGCAGCTTGGTTATAGGGAGGGAGAACATTCAGTACTTC.

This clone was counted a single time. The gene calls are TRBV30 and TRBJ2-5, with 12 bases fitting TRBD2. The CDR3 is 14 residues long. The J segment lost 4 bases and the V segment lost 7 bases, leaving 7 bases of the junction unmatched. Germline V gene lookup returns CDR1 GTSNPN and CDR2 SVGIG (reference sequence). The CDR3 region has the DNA TGTGCCTTCCGGACTAGCGGGAAGGCAGAGACCCAGTACTTC. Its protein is CAFRTSGKAETQYF. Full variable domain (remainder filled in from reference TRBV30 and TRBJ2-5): SQTIHQWPATLVQPVGSPLSLECTVEGTSNPNLYWYRQAAGRGLQLLFYSVGIGQISSEVPQNLSASRPQDRQFILSSKKLLLSDSGFYLCAFRTSGKAETQYFGPGTRLLVL.

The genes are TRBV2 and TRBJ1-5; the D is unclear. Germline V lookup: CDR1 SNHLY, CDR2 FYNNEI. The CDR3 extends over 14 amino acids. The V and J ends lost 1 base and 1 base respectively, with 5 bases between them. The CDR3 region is CASSEVLSNQPQHF. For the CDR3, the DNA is TGTGCCAGCAGTGAAGTGCTAAGCAATCAGCCCCAGCATTTT.